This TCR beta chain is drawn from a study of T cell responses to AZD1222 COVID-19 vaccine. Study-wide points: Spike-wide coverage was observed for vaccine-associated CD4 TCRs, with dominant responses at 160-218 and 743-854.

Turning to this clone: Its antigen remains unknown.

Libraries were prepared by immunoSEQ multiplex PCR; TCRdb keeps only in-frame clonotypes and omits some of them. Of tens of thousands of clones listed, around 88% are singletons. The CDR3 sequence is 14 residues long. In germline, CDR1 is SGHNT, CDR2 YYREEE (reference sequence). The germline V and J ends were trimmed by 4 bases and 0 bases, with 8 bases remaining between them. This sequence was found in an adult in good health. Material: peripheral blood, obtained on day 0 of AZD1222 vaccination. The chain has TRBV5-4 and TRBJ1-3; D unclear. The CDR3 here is CASSLTSSGNTIYF. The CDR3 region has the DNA TGTGCCAGCAGCCTTACCAGCTCTGGAAACACCATATATTTT.